Given below is one T cell receptor beta chain in context. This sample is drawn from a study of blood T cell repertoires in COVID-19. Study in general: From the United States, Italy and Spain came samples of acute and convalescent COVID-19. PBMCs, B-cell-depleted T cells, or T cells provided the cDNA or gDNA that made up the material.

The CDR3 is 14 amino acids. Trimming cost V 2 bases and J 5 bases; bases outside gene matches: 2. Germline CDR1 is KGHSH and CDR2 is LQKENI. In the source study's methods: Reference gene primer amplification gave estimated nucleated cell counts. Assay: immunoSEQ multiplex PCR; the TCRdb copy retains only in-frame clones and omits some. The V and J calls and clone size come from that table; D and trimming were worked out from the DNA. The table has 200,000 to 250,000 clones, 86% seen once. Sequencing was performed on peripheral blood. The chain couples TRBV18 to TRBJ1-4; 7 positions agree with TRBD1. This TCR was sampled from a man aged 80 or over with acute or convalescent COVID-19. CDR3: CASSPRTGNEKLFF. The CDR3 DNA reads TGTGCCAGCTCACCAAGGACAGGAAATGAAAAACTGTTTTTT.